Shown below are 30 T cell receptor beta chains from a single sample sequenced in a study of blood T cell repertoires in COVID-19. Generated by immunoSEQ multiplex PCR, the TCRdb table keeps only in-frame clones and is missing some. The sample holds about half a million clones; 80% to 90% are singletons and the top ten take 3.2%. Material: peripheral blood. These receptors were collected from a human donor in a cohort sampled during active COVID-19.

This clone has more than one count but fewer than ten. This chain joins TRBV28 and TRBJ2-7; D perhaps matches TRBD1 (5 bases). With 6 bases removed from V and 3 bases from J, the gap between germline ends came to 24 bases. Per the germline V gene, CDR1 is MDHEN and CDR2 is SYDVKM. The CDR3 runs 17 residues. The CDR3 is CASSSRPGPRRGYEQYF. CDR3 nucleotide sequence: TGTGCCAGCAGCAGCAGACCGGGCCCCAGAAGGGGCTACGAGCAGTACTTC.

The gene calls are TRBV30 and TRBJ1-1; D possibly corresponds to TRBD1 (5 bases). This CDR3 region has 15 residues. From germline, CDR1 is GTSNPN and CDR2 SVGIG (reference sequence). Trimming removed 4 bases at V and 4 bases at J, with 19 bases between. CDR3 in DNA: TGTGCCTGGAATTTAGGGACCGGGGGGTCCACTGAAGCTTTCTTT. Protein: CAWNLGTGGSTEAFF.

This clone was counted only a few times. The V and J genes are TRBV7-2 and TRBJ1-1; D unresolved. V dropped 0 bases and J dropped 7 bases, with 12 bases sitting between them. This CDR3 is 14 amino acids long. Germline lookup yields CDR1 SGHTA and CDR2 FQGNSA. The CDR3 bases are TGTGCCAGCAGCTTAGCTTCGGTGCGGGTTGAAGCTTTCTTT. It specifies CASSLASVRVEAFF.

The chain recombines TRBV7-2 with TRBJ2-1; TRBD2 agrees at 15 bases. The CDR3 has 16 amino acids. Trimming took 7 bases from V and 12 from J; bases not matched to a gene: 13. Germline CDR1 SGHTA, CDR2 FQGNSA. This CDR3 is CASTTYLGLAGGMQFF. Here the CDR3 DNA reads TGTGCCAGCACGACCTATTTGGGACTAGCGGGAGGAATGCAGTTCTTC.

This sequence joins TRBV7-8 and TRBJ1-2, with TRBD1 identical over 11 bases. Germline trimming cut 7 bases from V and 6 bases from J; bases unmatched to any gene: 7. This CDR3 region has 14 residues. The germline CDR1 and CDR2 sequences are SGHVS and FQNEAQ. CDR3: CASTSDRGRNGYTF. CDR3 nucleotide sequence: TGTGCCAGCACCTCGGACAGGGGGCGTAATGGCTACACCTTC.

This clone was detected once. The V gene is TRBV5-1, the J gene TRBJ1-3; D gene unclear. Trimming pared 3 bases from V and 0 bases from J, leaving 19 bases between. CDR3 length: 18 residues. CDR1 is SGHRS and CDR2 is YFSETQ in the germline V gene. CDR3 residues: CASSSDVASPSSGNTIYF. The CDR3 nucleotides are TGCGCCAGCAGCTCGGACGTAGCGTCCCCGAGCTCTGGAAACACCATATATTTT. Based on the CDR3 plus reference TRBV5-1 and TRBJ1-3, the full variable domain is KAGVTQTPRYLIKTRGQQVTLSCSPISGHRSVSWYQQTPGQGLQFLFEYFSETQRNKGNFPGRFSGRQFSNSRSEMNVSTLELGDSALYLCASSSDVASPSSGNTIYFGEGSWLTVV.

The chain is built from TRBV2 and TRBJ2-5, with a tentative D call TRBD1 (5 bases). The CDR3 sequence is 14 residues long. Deletions cut 9 bases from V and 1 base from J, with 15 bases between. The germline gives CDR1 SNHLY, CDR2 FYNNEI. The CDR3 DNA follows: TGTGCCAGGCCTTGTCGACAGCCCCAAGAGACCCAGTACTTC. Translated, it gives CARPCRQPQETQYF.

V is TRBV19 and J is TRBJ2-1; 10 nucleotides match TRBD1. CDR1 and CDR2 from the germline V gene are LNHDA and SQIVND (reference sequence). The trim removed 5 bases at V and 8 bases at J, leaving 12 bases unmatched. This CDR3 has 16 residues. CDR3 sequence (DNA): TGTGCCAGTAGTGCCGACGGACAGGGGGGTAAAGATGAGCAGTTCTTC. It yields the protein CASSADGQGGKDEQFF.

The chain links TRBV24-1 to TRBJ2-1, with 7 bases matching TRBD2. The germline V gene encodes CDR1 KGHDR and CDR2 SFDVKD. The CDR3 is made up of 17 amino acids. V dropped 0 bases and J dropped 1; count of bases not matched to a gene: 5. CDR3 protein: CATSDLQSSGSYNEQFF. The CDR3 region has the DNA TGTGCCACCAGTGATTTGCAGTCTAGCGGATCCTACAATGAGCAGTTCTTC.

This clone has only one observation. The V gene is TRBV28, the J gene TRBJ1-6, with D possibly matching TRBD1 (5 bases). CDR1 and CDR2 from the germline V gene are MDHEN and SYDVKM. V lost 2 bases and J lost 4, with 12 bases in between. The CDR3 runs 16 residues. CDR3 nucleotides: TGTGCCAGCAGTTTAGTCCAGGGAGGATATAATTCACCCCTCCACTTT. It yields the protein CASSLVQGGYNSPLHF.

The chain couples TRBV29-1 to TRBJ1-2, with D unresolved. Germline CDR1 SQVTM, CDR2 ANQGSEA. CDR3 length: 14 residues. V was shortened by 3 bases and J by 6 bases, with 17 bases between the two germline ends. The CDR3 nucleotides are TGCAGCGTTGACGAGGGAAATTACTATGATGGCTACACCTTC. It yields the protein CSVDEGNYYDGYTF.

This chain connects TRBV2 to TRBJ2-6; TRBD1 might be the D (5 bases). Germline loops: CDR1 SNHLY, CDR2 FYNNEI. V lost 2 bases and J lost 0, with 14 bases in between. This CDR3 is built from 18 residues. DNA of the CDR3: TGTGCCAGCAGTGAACGGGCTAGGGGCCCCTCTGGGGCCAACGTCCTGACTTTC. Its translation: CASSERARGPSGANVLTF.

The chain's CDR3 is CASSSLNRGLDVGYTF. The DNA for the CDR3 is TGTGCCAGCAGCTCGCTTAACAGGGGCCTTGATGTGGGCTACACCTTC. The chain joins TRBV7-9 to TRBJ1-2, with 7 bases identical to TRBD1. With 4 bases clipped from V and 8 bases from J, the junction kept 16 bases outside the gene matches. The CDR3 is 16 amino acids. Per germline, CDR1 SEHNR and CDR2 FQNEAQ (reference sequence).

The chain links TRBV7-3 to TRBJ1-6, with D maybe TRBD1 (5 bases). This CDR3 is 17 amino acids long. Trimming pared 5 bases from V and 4 bases from J, leaving 18 bases between. CDR1 and CDR2 (germline): SGHTA, FQGTGA. DNA of the CDR3: TGTGCCAGCAGCCCAACGGGTGACAGCCTGTATAATTCACCCCTCCACTTT. Translated, it gives CASSPTGDSLYNSPLHF.

The J gene is TRBJ2-2, the V gene TRBV5-1; perhaps TRBD2 as D (5 bases). Per the germline V gene, CDR1 is SGHRS and CDR2 is YFSETQ. V was pared by 4 bases and J by 1 base, with 14 bases between. This CDR3 comprises 16 residues. The CDR3 protein is CASSPSYSGNTGELFF. The DNA for the CDR3 is TGCGCCAGCAGCCCTAGCTACAGCGGGAACACCGGGGAGCTGTTTTTT.

The rearrangement uses TRBV24-1 and TRBJ2-5; weak D call: TRBD2 (6 bases). This CDR3 region has 15 residues. V lost 4 bases to trimming and J lost 3 bases, with 14 bases between them. Germline lookup yields CDR1 KGHDR and CDR2 SFDVKD. The CDR3 loop is CATSDPSGGKETQYF. CDR3 DNA: TGTGCCACCAGTGACCCGAGTGGGGGGAAAGAGACCCAGTACTTC.

The V gene is TRBV4-1, the J gene TRBJ1-2; D is unclear. This CDR3 contains 16 residues. Germline CDR1 MGHRA, CDR2 YSYEKL. V was pared by 1 base and J by 4 bases, with 16 bases between. The CDR3 region has the DNA TGCGCCAGCAGCCAAGTTACGGAGCCAGAGGTCTATGGCTACACCTTC. Translation gives CASSQVTEPEVYGYTF.

This sequence joins TRBV18 and TRBJ1-1, with D maybe TRBD1 (6 bases). Germline CDR1 and CDR2: KGHSH and LQKENI. V lost 6 bases and J 5 bases, leaving 16 bases between the germline ends. CDR3 length equals 14 residues. The CDR3 DNA reads TGTGCCAGCTCCCTACAACAGGGTAGAACTGAAGCTTTCTTT. It specifies CASSLQQGRTEAFF.

V is TRBV12-5 and J is TRBJ2-7; D call uncertain. Germline V gives CDR1 LGHNT, CDR2 FRNRAP. The CDR3 spans 12 residues. Trimming removed 3 bases from V and 4 bases from J, with 7 bases in between. CDR3 nucleotide sequence: TGTGCTAGTGGTTTTATTTCGTACGAGCAGTACTTC. This encodes CASGFISYEQYF.

Turning to this clone: Other nucleotide sequences from this sample produce the same CDR3. The V call is TRBV5-5, the J call TRBJ1-1, with D possibly being TRBD1 (5 bases). Trimming took 2 bases from V and 11 from J, leaving 13 bases between them. The CDR3 is 12 residues long. CDR1 and CDR2 from the germline V gene are SGHKS and YYEKEE (reference sequence). CDR3 in amino acids: CASSFTGEEAFF. The CDR3 DNA reads as TGTGCCAGCAGCTTTACGGGGGAGGAGGCTTTCTTT. Filled out from reference TRBV5-5 and TRBJ1-1, the complete variable domain reads DAGVTQSPTHLIKTRGQQVTLRCSPISGHKSVSWYQQVLGQGPQFIFQYYEKEERGRGNFPDRFSARQFPNYSSELNVNALLLGDSALYLCASSFTGEEAFFGQGTRLTVV.

The chain employs TRBV5-1 and TRBJ1-4; D remains ambiguous. Trimming removed 3 bases from V and 5 bases from J, with 14 bases in between. The CDR3 sequence is 15 residues long. Germline V gene data show CDR1 as SGHRS and CDR2 as YFSETQ. In DNA form, the CDR3 reads TGCGCCAGCAGCTATGGACCGGGGAACAATGAAAAACTGTTTTTT. Translation gives CASSYGPGNNEKLFF.

Here the CDR3 reads CASNRDGYGYTF. CDR3 in DNA: TGTGCCAGCAACAGGGATGGCTATGGCTACACCTTC. The chain recombines TRBV6-5 with TRBJ1-2; D may be TRBD1 (6 bases). Per germline, CDR1 MNHEY and CDR2 SVGAGI. Trimming stripped 7 bases from V and 4 bases from J, with 10 bases between. This CDR3 is built from 12 residues.

The chain combines TRBV7-3 with TRBJ2-7; 10 bases fit TRBD1. Germline-derived CDR1 and CDR2 are SGHTA and FQGTGA. The trim removed 2 bases at V and 2 bases at J, leaving 3 bases unmatched. The length of the CDR3 is 15 residues. The CDR3 loop is CASSLGTGAAYEQYF. The CDR3 DNA reads TGTGCCAGCAGCTTAGGGACAGGGGCGGCCTACGAGCAGTACTTC.

V gene TRBV7-2 combines with J gene TRBJ1-1; D is possibly TRBD1 (5 bases). The germline CDR1 and CDR2 sequences are SGHTA and FQGNSA. The germline V and J ends were trimmed by 5 bases and 0 bases, with 10 bases remaining between them. The CDR3 sequence is 14 residues long. The CDR3 DNA reads TGTGCCAGCAGCCCGCGGGGCCTGAACACTGAAGCTTTCTTT. Translating it yields CASSPRGLNTEAFF.

The J gene is TRBJ2-1, the V gene TRBV6-5; TRBD2 matches at 13 bases. The CDR3 consists of 15 residues. The germline V gene has CDR1 MNHEY and CDR2 SVGAGI. The ends lost 5 bases at V and 15 bases at J; junction bases unmatched: 13. CDR3 DNA sequence: TGTGCCAGCAGTCCGACACTAGCGGGAGGGCCCTCCGGGTTCTTC. It is translated as CASSPTLAGGPSGFF.

The chain links TRBV2 to TRBJ2-6, with D hard to call. In germline, CDR1 is SNHLY, CDR2 FYNNEI. V was pared by 6 bases and J by 0 bases, with 12 bases between. This CDR3 contains 16 residues. CDR3 sequence: CASSETGNSGANVLTF. CDR3 bases: TGTGCCAGCAGCGAAACGGGTAACTCTGGGGCCAACGTCCTGACTTTC.

The chain combines TRBV25-1 with TRBJ1-4, with 9 positions matching TRBD1. This CDR3 has 17 amino acids. The V gene's germline CDR1 is MGHDK and CDR2 SYGVNS. The ends lost 6 bases at V and 8 bases at J; junction bases unmatched: 16. The CDR3 reads CASSKDRGSVFVEKLFF. Written as DNA, the CDR3 is TGTGCCAGCAGCAAGGACAGGGGAAGCGTTTTTGTCGAAAAACTGTTTTTT.

This clone was found once. The chain links TRBV7-2 to TRBJ2-7; a weak D match, TRBD2 (6 bases). V lost 6 bases and J 2 bases, leaving 20 bases between the germline ends. Germline V gene lookup returns CDR1 SGHTA and CDR2 FQGNSA. This CDR3 contains 16 residues. Here the CDR3 DNA reads TGTGCCAGCAGTAGAATGGGCGGGAAAGGCCCCTACGAGCAGTACTTC. Amino acid sequence: CASSRMGGKGPYEQYF.

The rearrangement uses TRBV3-1 (or the pseudogene TRBV3-2) and TRBJ1-5, with D maybe TRBD1 (6 bases). CDR1 LGHDT and CDR2 YNNKEL come from the germline V gene (reference sequence). Trimming removed 5 bases from V and 7 bases from J, with 18 bases in between. The CDR3 sequence is 15 residues long. CDR3 coding DNA: TGTGCCAGCAGCGCCACGACAGGCGTTTACCAGCCCCAGCATTTT. This gives the protein CASSATTGVYQPQHF.

This chain connects TRBV3-1 (or the pseudogene TRBV3-2) to TRBJ1-4, with 8 bases matching TRBD1. In germline, CDR1 is LGHDT, CDR2 YNNKEL (reference sequence). The CDR3 contains 16 residues. V shed 3 bases and J 4 bases; nucleotides not matched to a gene: 7. CDR3 in amino acids: CASSQNWDRLNEKLFF. CDR3 DNA: TGTGCCAGCAGCCAGAATTGGGACAGGCTTAATGAAAAACTGTTTTTT.